A selection of T cell receptor beta chains follows, all from one sample in a study of cytomegalovirus exposure and HLA in healthy donors. The table came from immunoSEQ multiplex PCR; TCRdb's copy has only in-frame clones and leaves some out. Among hundreds of thousands of clones, about 89% were seen once, and the ten largest hold roughly 1%. Sequencing was done on a sample of PBMCs. The receptors here all came from a woman between 18 and 29 years old in good health and CMV-seronegative. The CDR3 runs from the conserved cysteine through the conserved F or W. A D gene is named only where the DNA matches it firmly. Clone size, where shown, is once, few, many, or a class for clones that have expanded.

>.|TRBJ2-3|TRBV9|.
TGTGCCAGCAGCATACAGTTAAGTACAGATACGCAGTATTTT
CASSIQLSTDTQYF
>.|TRBJ1-1|TRBV11-3|.
TGTGCCAGCAGCTTAGGGTTGAAAGCCGGGGGCACTGAAGCTTTCTTT
CASSLGLKAGGTEAFF
>TRBD2|TRBJ2-3|TRBV11-2|.
TGTGCCAGCAGCTTGGGACTAAGCACAGATACGCAGTATTTT
CASSLGLSTDTQYF
>.|TRBJ2-3|TRBV2|.
TGTGCCAGCAGTGAAGCATGGGGGGGGGCCAAGGATACGCAGTATTTT
CASSEAWGGAKDTQYF
>TRBD1|TRBJ2-6|TRBV27|.
TGTGCCAGCAGTCCCTGGACAGGGCTCCTCTCTGGGGCCAACGTCCTGACTTTC
CASSPWTGLLSGANVLTF
>TRBD1|TRBJ1-5|TRBV6-1|.
TGTGCCAGCAGGGGAGACAGGGGGCTTTATGAGCCCCAGCATTTT
CASRGDRGLYEPQHF
>.|TRBJ2-1|TRBV7-2|.
TGTGCCAGCAGCGTCGACTTGGCCCTGCTCTCCTACAATGAGCAGTTCTTC
CASSVDLALLSYNEQFF
>TRBD1|TRBJ1-2|TRBV4-2|.
TGTGCCAGCAGGCCCGGGACAGGGGTAGGTGGCTACACCTTC
CASRPGTGVGGYTF
>TRBD1|TRBJ1-4|TRBV27|once
TGTGCCAGCAGTTTACTACAGGGGGCGGGAAAACTGTTTTTT
CASSLLQGAGKLFF
>.|TRBJ1-1|TRBV11-2|.
TGTGCCAGCAGCTTAATGGGGGGCACTGAAGCTTTCTTT
CASSLMGGTEAFF
>TRBD1|TRBJ2-7|TRBV7-9|.
TGTGCCAGCAGCTCCTTGGACAGGTCCTACGAGCAGTACTTC
CASSSLDRSYEQYF
>TRBD2|TRBJ2-3|TRBV29-1|.
TGCAGCGGGACCGGTCTAGCGGGGAGCACAGATACGCAGTATTTT
CSGTGLAGSTDTQYF
>.|TRBJ2-5|TRBV23-1|.
TGCGCCAGCAGTCCGGTTGGGCGAGAAGAGACCCAGTACTTC
CASSPVGREETQYF
>.|TRBJ1-1|TRBV19|.
TGTGCCAGTAGGCAGGGTAGCACTGAAGCTTTCTTT
CASRQGSTEAFF
>.|TRBJ2-5|TRBV19|.
TGTGCCAGTAGTCGACAGCTCCAAGAGACCCAGTACTTC
CASSRQLQETQYF
>.|TRBJ2-4|TRBV11-2|.
TGTGCCAGCAGCTTAGAGCTAGGAGTCGCCAAAAACATTCAGTACTTC
CASSLELGVAKNIQYF
>TRBD1|TRBJ1-2|TRBV10-3|.
TGTGCCATCAGTACTGGACAGGGCGGCGGCTACACCTTC
CAISTGQGGGYTF
>TRBD1|TRBJ1-1|TRBV29-1|.
TGCAGCGTGGACAGGGGGGAGGACACTGAAGCTTTCTTT
CSVDRGEDTEAFF
>.|TRBJ2-2|TRBV5-4|.
TGTGCCAGCAGCTTGGTTGTGAGGGCAGGGGTAACCGGGGAGCTGTTTTTT
CASSLVVRAGVTGELFF
>TRBD1|TRBJ1-5|TRBV28|.
TGTGCCAGCAGAACCGGGACAGGCACAAATCAGCCCCAGCATTTT
CASRTGTGTNQPQHF
>.|TRBJ1-6|TRBV2|.
TGTGCCAGCAGCATGCAGGGCTCCTATAATTCACCCCTCCACTTT
CASSMQGSYNSPLHF
>.|TRBJ1-1|TRBV6-5|.
TGTGCCAGCAGCGGACGCGGGGCGGGGAACACTGAAGCTTTCTTT
CASSGRGAGNTEAFF
>.|TRBJ2-1|TRBV30|.
TGTGCCTGGAGTGCCACCTTTACCGGCTCCGGGAGTTCCCATGAGCAGTTCTTC
CAWSATFTGSGSSHEQFF
>TRBD1|TRBJ2-5|TRBV11-2|.
TGTGCCAGCAGCCCCGTAGTCGACAGGGAAGAAGAGACCCAGTACTTC
CASSPVVDREEETQYF
>TRBD1|TRBJ1-3|TRBV7-9|.
TGTGCCAGCAGCTTCAACAGGGGATTCTCTGGAAACACCATATATTTT
CASSFNRGFSGNTIYF
>TRBD1|TRBJ1-2|TRBV4-2|.
TGTGCCAGCAGCCAAGCTGACAGGGGGGAACATGGCTACACCTTC
CASSQADRGEHGYTF
>TRBD1|TRBJ1-4|TRBV4-3|.
TGCGCCAGCAGCCAGTGGACAGGGGCAACTAATGAAAAACTGTTTTTT
CASSQWTGATNEKLFF
>TRBD1|TRBJ1-2|TRBV29-1|.
TGCAGCGTTGAGGACAGGGGCTATGGCTACACCTTC
CSVEDRGYGYTF
>TRBD1|TRBJ2-7|TRBV27|.
TGTGCCAGCAGCTTGGACAGGGTCGGGCAAAACGAGCAGTACTTC
CASSLDRVGQNEQYF